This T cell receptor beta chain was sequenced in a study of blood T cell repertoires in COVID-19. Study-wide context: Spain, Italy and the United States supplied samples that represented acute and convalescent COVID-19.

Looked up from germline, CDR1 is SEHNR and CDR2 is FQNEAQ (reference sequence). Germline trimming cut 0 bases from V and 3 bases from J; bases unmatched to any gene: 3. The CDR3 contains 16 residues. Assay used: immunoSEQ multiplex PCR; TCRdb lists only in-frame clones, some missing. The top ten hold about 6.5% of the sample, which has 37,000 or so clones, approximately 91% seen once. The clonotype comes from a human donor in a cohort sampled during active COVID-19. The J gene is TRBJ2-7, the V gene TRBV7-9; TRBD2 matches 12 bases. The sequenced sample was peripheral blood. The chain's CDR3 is CASSLALAGGDYEQYF. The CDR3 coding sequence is TGTGCCAGCAGCTTAGCACTAGCGGGGGGAGACTACGAGCAGTACTTC.